The 21 T cell receptor beta chains below were found in one sample sequenced in a study of shared clonotypes between healthy human individuals. CD8 cells regarded as naive lacked CD45RO, were positively chosen for CCR7, and omitted terminally differentiated effector memory CD45RA+ cells. Sequencing used immunoSEQ multiplex PCR; TCRdb keeps in-frame clones, though not all of them. Of some 2,000,000 clones in the sample, roughly 94% were seen once. Source material: naive CD8+ T cells sorted from blood. The source of these receptors is a man between 18 and 35 years old in good health.

The V call is TRBV30, the J call TRBJ2-2; 8 bases are shared with TRBD1. Looked up from germline, CDR1 is GTSNPN and CDR2 is SVGIG (reference sequence). CDR3 length: 17 residues. V was pared by 4 bases and J by 1 base, with 11 bases of the junction left unmatched. The CDR3 DNA reads as TGTGCCTGGACGCCGCCTTCCGGGACAGGGAACACCGGGGAGCTGTTTTTT. It translates to CAWTPPSGTGNTGELFF.

CDR3 amino acids: CASSTAGTGWTEAFF. Written as DNA, the CDR3 is TGCGCCAGCAGCACCGCCGGGACAGGGTGGACTGAAGCTTTCTTT. V usage is TRBV4-1 and J usage is TRBJ1-1, with 9 nucleotides matching TRBD1. Germline CDR1 and CDR2: MGHRA and YSYEKL. The CDR3 runs 15 residues. The V gene end was trimmed by 5 bases and the J gene end by 5 bases; junction bases not matched to a gene: 9.

This chain connects TRBV27 to TRBJ2-6; D is uncertain. This CDR3 region has 15 residues. Deletions cut 5 bases from V and 0 bases from J, with 8 bases between. The germline gives CDR1 MNHEY, CDR2 SMNVEV (reference sequence). CDR3 DNA: TGTGCCAGCAGTCGGATCCTCTCTGGGGCCAACGTCCTGACTTTC. It yields the protein CASSRILSGANVLTF.

V is TRBV9 and J is TRBJ1-1; possibly TRBD1 for D (5 bases). The CDR3 contains 14 residues. The germline V gene has CDR1 SGDLS and CDR2 YYNGEE. V was clipped by 7 bases and J by 3 bases, with 16 bases between them. For the CDR3, the DNA is TGTGCCAGCGCCCGGGGTGGGGCGGACACTGAAGCTTTCTTT. Translating it yields CASARGGADTEAFF.

This sequence joins TRBV10-1 and TRBJ2-3; either TRBD1 or TRBD2 may supply D (6 bases each). Trimming took off 3 bases at V and 12 bases at J, with 16 bases between the two ends. CDR1 and CDR2 from the germline V gene are WNHNN and SYGVQD (reference sequence). The CDR3 runs 13 residues. In DNA, the CDR3 is TGCGCCAGCAGTGAAGGGATCGGGGGCCAACAGTATTTT. Translated, it gives CASSEGIGGQQYF.

The V and J genes are TRBV28 and TRBJ1-5; tentative D call: TRBD1 (6 bases). V gave up 6 bases and J gave up 7 bases, with 13 bases separating them. Per germline, CDR1 MDHEN and CDR2 SYDVKM. CDR3 length: 13 amino acids. Written as DNA, the CDR3 is TGTGCCAGCAGCCAGGGGATGAGACAGCCCCAGCATTTT. Translation gives CASSQGMRQPQHF.

Points on this clone: The identical CDR3 is also encoded by other nucleotide sequences in the sample. This chain connects TRBV5-4 to TRBJ2-6; D gene ambiguous. CDR3 length equals 14 residues. With 0 bases removed from V and 4 bases from J, the gap between germline ends came to 5 bases. The germline V gene encodes CDR1 SGHNT and CDR2 YYREEE (reference sequence). For the CDR3, the DNA is TGTGCCAGCAGCTTGGGGGCCGGGGCCAACGTCCTGACTTTC. Its protein product is CASSLGAGANVLTF.

This chain connects TRBV28 to TRBJ2-7; 10 bases fit TRBD2. Germline V gene lookup returns CDR1 MDHEN and CDR2 SYDVKM. The CDR3 runs to 16 residues. The V and J ends lost 1 base and 0 bases, in that order; junction bases with no gene match: 3. As DNA, the CDR3 is TGTGCCAGCAGTTTATCGCTAGCGGGGGTCTCCTACGAGCAGTACTTC. Protein product: CASSLSLAGVSYEQYF.

The V gene is TRBV5-4, the J gene TRBJ2-3; a weak D match, TRBD2 (6 bases). This CDR3 has 16 amino acids. The V gene lost 5 bases and the J gene lost 2 bases, with 18 bases spanning the gap. Germline V gene lookup returns CDR1 SGHNT and CDR2 YYREEE (reference sequence). DNA for the CDR3: TGTGCCAGCAGTCCTGTTGTGGCGGGAAACACAGATACGCAGTATTTT. This sequence encodes CASSPVVAGNTDTQYF. Variable domain in full (rest from reference TRBV5-4 and TRBJ2-3): ETGVTQSPTHLIKTRGQQVTLRCSSQSGHNTVSWYQQALGQGPQFIFQYYREEENGRGNFPPRFSGLQFPNYSSELNVNALELDDSALYLCASSPVVAGNTDTQYFGPGTRLTVL.

The chain joins TRBV2 to TRBJ1-2, with 8 bases matching TRBD1. The CDR3 runs to 13 residues. CDR1 is SNHLY and CDR2 is FYNNEI in the germline V gene. The junction had 9 bases not matched to a gene; V was cut back by 7 bases and J by 8 bases. The CDR3 sequence: CASTPDRAYGYTF. In DNA form, the CDR3 reads TGTGCCAGCACTCCGGACAGGGCTTACGGCTACACCTTC. The variable domain in full, with the rest retrieved from reference TRBV2 and TRBJ1-2, is EPEVTQTPSHQVTQMGQEVILRCVPISNHLYFYWYRQILGQKVEFLVSFYNNEISEKSEIFDDQFSVERPDGSNFTLKIRSTKLEDSAMYFCASTPDRAYGYTFGSGTRLTVV.

This sequence joins TRBV7-6 and TRBJ1-6; TRBD1 is a possible D gene (5 bases). Per germline, CDR1 SGHVS and CDR2 FNYEAQ. V lost 5 bases, J lost 3 bases, and 14 bases lay in between. The CDR3 runs 16 residues. CDR3 in DNA: TGTGCCAGCAGCCCGTCCCAGGGTTTCTATAATTCACCCCTCCACTTT. Encoded protein: CASSPSQGFYNSPLHF.

The rearrangement joins TRBV6-5 to TRBJ2-1; D is unresolved. Germline loops: CDR1 MNHEY, CDR2 SVGAGI. This CDR3 spans 15 amino acids. V lost 0 bases to trimming and J lost 3 bases, with 9 bases between them. DNA of the CDR3: TGTGCCAGCAGTTACTCGACCGATTTCTACAATGAGCAGTTCTTC. This gives the protein CASSYSTDFYNEQFF.

This clone was observed a few times. The chain uses TRBV5-4 and TRBJ1-5; a possible D gene is TRBD1 (6 bases). Germline assignment: CDR1 SGHNT and CDR2 YYREEE (reference sequence). This CDR3 has 14 residues. V was clipped by 0 bases and J by 3 bases, with 7 bases between them. CDR3: CASSLAGDNQPQHF. CDR3 coding DNA: TGTGCCAGCAGCTTGGCAGGGGACAATCAGCCCCAGCATTTT.

The chain combines TRBV11-2 with TRBJ2-3; TRBD2 matches at 10 bases. V lost 5 bases to trimming and J lost 2 bases; unmatched junction nucleotides: 10. The CDR3 loop spans 17 amino acids. Germline-derived CDR1 and CDR2 are SGHAT and FQNNGV. The CDR3 protein is CASSPGVAGGITDTQYF. CDR3 nucleotides: TGTGCCAGCAGCCCTGGAGTAGCGGGAGGAATCACAGATACGCAGTATTTT.

About this clone itself: This sample also contains other DNA sequences that code for the same CDR3. The J gene is TRBJ2-2, the V gene TRBV6-5; possibly TRBD1 or TRBD2 for D (5 bases each). Trimming removed 2 bases at V and 1 base at J, with 8 bases between. CDR1 and CDR2 from the germline V gene are MNHEY and SVGAGI. The CDR3 extends over 15 amino acids. In nucleotides, the CDR3 is TGTGCCAGCAGTTACACGGGGCTGAACACCGGGGAGCTGTTTTTT. Amino acids: CASSYTGLNTGELFF.

The rearrangement joins TRBV7-9 to TRBJ2-1; D is unresolved. Germline-derived CDR1 and CDR2 are SEHNR and FQNEAQ (reference sequence). V lost 8 bases and J lost 1, with 9 bases in between. CDR3 length equals 13 residues. CDR3 in DNA: TGTGCCAGCGTGACCAGGTCCTACAATGAGCAGTTCTTC. Encoded protein: CASVTRSYNEQFF.

This clone appeared once. Other DNA variants within this sample encode the same CDR3. V is TRBV7-9 and J is TRBJ1-2, with 8 bases fitting TRBD1. CDR1 and CDR2 from the germline V gene are SEHNR and FQNEAQ (reference sequence). V dropped 3 bases and J dropped 8; count of bases not matched to a gene: 5. This CDR3 comprises 13 residues. Written as DNA, the CDR3 is TGTGCCAGCAGCTTCCAGGGGGCAGACGGCTACACCTTC. This encodes CASSFQGADGYTF. Drawing the rest from reference TRBV7-9 and TRBJ1-2, the complete variable domain is DTGVSQNPRHKITKRGQNVTFRCDPISEHNRLYWYRQTLGQGPEFLTYFQNEAQLEKSRLLSDRFSAERPKGSFSTLEIQRTEQGDSAMYLCASSFQGADGYTFGSGTRLTVV.

This clone was observed once. The CDR3, as DNA: TGTGCCAGCAGCTCGACAGGAGACGGGTACGAGCAGTACTTC. Translated: CASSSTGDGYEQYF. V and J are TRBV7-9 and TRBJ2-7; D may be TRBD1 (6 bases). Germline V gives CDR1 SEHNR, CDR2 FQNEAQ (reference sequence). The CDR3 has 14 residues. V was pared by 4 bases and J by 4 bases, with 14 bases between.

As concerns this clone: The same CDR3 also results from other DNA sequences found in this sample. The V and J genes are TRBV5-1 and TRBJ2-7, with TRBD2 matching 12 bases. This CDR3 comprises 15 residues. Germline V CDR1 and CDR2: SGHRS, YFSETQ. V was clipped by 0 bases and J by 5 bases; unmatched bases: 3. The CDR3 loop is CASSLGLAGVDEQYF. For the CDR3, the DNA is TGCGCCAGCAGCTTGGGACTAGCGGGAGTAGACGAGCAGTACTTC.

This sequence joins TRBV30 and TRBJ2-7; 9 bases agree with TRBD1. The V gene's germline CDR1 is GTSNPN and CDR2 SVGIG (reference sequence). CDR3 length: 14 residues. Unmatched junction bases numbered 9, after V lost 0 bases and J lost 9 bases. CDR3 amino acids: CAWSVQGAPPGQYF. In nucleotides, the CDR3 is TGTGCCTGGAGTGTACAGGGGGCGCCCCCAGGGCAGTACTTC.

In its sample, this clone was seen once. The V call is TRBV5-4, the J call TRBJ2-4; perhaps D is TRBD1 or TRBD2 (7 bases each). Trimming cost V 4 bases and J 8 bases, with 22 bases left between them. CDR3 size: 16 residues. Germline V gene sequence: CDR1 SGHNT, CDR2 YYREEE (reference sequence). CDR3 DNA: TGTGCCAGCAGCCCGAGGGAGGGGGCGAATACTGACATTCAGTACTTC. This gives the protein CASSPREGANTDIQYF.